These 9 T cell receptor beta chains originate from one sample sequenced in a study of CD8 T cells in ankylosing spondylitis. TCRdb re-called the 5' RACE reads through MiXCR, storing one row per CDR3 protein. Of 230,000 or so distinct CDR3 sequences detected, 15% to 20% appear once; the ten largest clones hold around 33%. The material sequenced was blood, either unsorted or a sorted T cell fraction (not recorded which). These receptors were collected from a male donor with ankylosing spondylitis or in good health (not recorded which).

V and J are TRBV4-1 and TRBJ1-2; 9 bases map to TRBD1. The CDR3 runs 14 residues. V dropped 8 bases and J dropped 8; count of bases not matched to a gene: 12. The germline gives CDR1 MGHRA, CDR2 YSYEKL. This CDR3 is CASGKQGAREGYTF. CDR3 bases: TGCGCCAGCGGGAAACAGGGGGCGCGGGAGGGCTACACCTTC.

The genes are TRBV21-1 and TRBJ1-6. TRBV21-1 is recorded as a pseudogene. There are 17 residues in the CDR3. CDR3 nucleotide sequence: TGTGCCAGCAGCAAAGTCGAGAGGGGCCCTTATAATTCACCCCTCCACTTT. Translated: CASSKVERGPYNSPLHF.

This clonotype was seen a handful of times. The V and J genes are TRBV9 and TRBJ2-1; a possible D gene is TRBD2 (6 bases). The CDR3 is made up of 14 amino acids. Trimming shortened V by 4 bases and J by 7 bases, and 15 bases separated the two germline ends. Germline V gene data show CDR1 as SGDLS and CDR2 as YYNGEE. The CDR3 DNA sequence: TGTGCCAGCAGCTTCGATGGGGGGAGGAATGAGCAGTTCTTC. This gives the protein CASSFDGGRNEQFF.

The gene calls are TRBV7-9 and TRBJ2-7; perhaps TRBD1 as D (5 bases). Trimming took off 4 bases at V and 3 bases at J, with 22 bases between the two ends. Germline V gives CDR1 SEHNR, CDR2 FQNEAQ (reference sequence). CDR3 size: 17 residues. The CDR3: CASSSNAPAGRYYEQYF. Written as DNA, the CDR3 is TGTGCCAGCAGCTCAAATGCCCCGGCAGGGCGATACTACGAGCAGTACTTC.

This clonotype occurred a few times. This sequence joins TRBV20-1 and TRBJ2-2; the match to TRBD1 covers 8 bases. V shed 6 bases, J shed 5 bases, and the junction held 11 bases outside the gene matches. Germline CDR1 reads DFQATT; CDR2 reads SNEGSKA (reference sequence). The CDR3 covers 15 residues. CDR3 region: CSARWGRGQTGELFF. CDR3 nucleotide sequence: TGCAGTGCCCGGTGGGGCAGGGGGCAGACCGGGGAGCTGTTTTTT.

The chain combines TRBV3-1 with TRBJ2-5; perhaps TRBD1 as D (5 bases). Per germline, CDR1 LGHDT and CDR2 YNNKEL (reference sequence). Trimming removed 3 bases at V and 5 bases at J, with 16 bases between. The CDR3 runs to 15 residues. CDR3 sequence: CASSHSSAGRETQYF. The CDR3 DNA is TGTGCCAGCAGCCATTCCTCCGCAGGGCGGGAGACCCAGTACTTC.

The rearrangement joins TRBV5-1 to TRBJ2-3; weak D call: TRBD1 (6 bases). With 4 bases removed from V and 0 bases from J, the gap between germline ends came to 15 bases. The CDR3 sequence is 16 residues long. The germline CDR1 and CDR2 sequences are SGHRS and YFSETQ. CDR3 DNA: TGCGCCAGCAGCCTTCGACAGGTAGCTAGCACAGATACGCAGTATTTT. Translated, it gives CASSLRQVASTDTQYF.

This clonotype was counted between two and nine times. The chain employs TRBV29-1 and TRBJ2-7, with 9 bases fitting TRBD1. The CDR3 is 14 residues long. V shed 4 bases and J 2 bases; nucleotides not matched to a gene: 6. Germline V gene sequence: CDR1 SQVTM, CDR2 ANQGSEA. CDR3 region: CSVVTGTGPYEQYF. DNA for the CDR3: TGCAGCGTTGTTACCGGGACAGGGCCCTACGAGCAGTACTTC.

The CDR3 bases are TGTGCCAGCAGTTTTCCCGGGGGCGTATACGAGCAGTACTTC. Amino acids: CASSFPGGVYEQYF. The chain uses TRBV28 and TRBJ2-7; D tentatively fits TRBD1 or TRBD2 (6 bases each). Trimming removed 3 bases at V and 4 bases at J, with 13 bases between. Germline V CDR1 and CDR2: MDHEN, SYDVKM. CDR3 size: 14 residues.